This T cell receptor (beta chain) was recovered during a study of human T cells and chemical hapten exposure. This clonotype was detected ten times or more. Each CDR3 protein gets one entry after TCRdb re-called the RACE reads with MiXCR. The sample holds fewer than 130,000 distinct CDR3 sequences, roughly 9.6% seen once. Time point noted: patch test 1, 2 weeks after DPC sensitization. As for treatment: therapeutic diphenylcyclopropenone sensitization with weekly scalp DPC. CDR3 size: 15 residues. Germline trimming cut 6 bases from V and 5 bases from J; bases unmatched to any gene: 9. Germline lookup yields CDR1 MDHEN and CDR2 SYDVKM.

Material: whole blood, obtained in connection with sensitization to the hapten diphenylcyclopropenone (DPC). This clonotype originated in a woman aged 40 to 50 with alopecia areata. Some clones in this sample may be carry-over from other donors' samples. The V and J genes are TRBV28 and TRBJ1-5; 8 nucleotides agree with TRBD1. CDR3 amino acids: CASSSGGSGDQPQHF. DNA for the CDR3: TGTGCCAGCAGCTCAGGGGGCTCTGGAGATCAGCCCCAGCATTTT.